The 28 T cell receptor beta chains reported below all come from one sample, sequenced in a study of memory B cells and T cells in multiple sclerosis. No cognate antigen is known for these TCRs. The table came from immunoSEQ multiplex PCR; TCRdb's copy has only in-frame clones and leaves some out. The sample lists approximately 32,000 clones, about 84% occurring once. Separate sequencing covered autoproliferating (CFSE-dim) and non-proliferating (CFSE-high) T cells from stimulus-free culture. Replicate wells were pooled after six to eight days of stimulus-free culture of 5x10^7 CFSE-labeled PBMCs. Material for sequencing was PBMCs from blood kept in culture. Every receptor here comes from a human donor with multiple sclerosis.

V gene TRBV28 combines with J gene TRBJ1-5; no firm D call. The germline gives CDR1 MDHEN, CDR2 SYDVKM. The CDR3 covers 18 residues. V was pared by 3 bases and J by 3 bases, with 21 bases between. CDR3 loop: CASSFPISRGSINQPQHF. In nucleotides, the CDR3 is TGTGCCAGCAGTTTCCCTATCAGTCGCGGCTCGATCAATCAGCCCCAGCATTTT.

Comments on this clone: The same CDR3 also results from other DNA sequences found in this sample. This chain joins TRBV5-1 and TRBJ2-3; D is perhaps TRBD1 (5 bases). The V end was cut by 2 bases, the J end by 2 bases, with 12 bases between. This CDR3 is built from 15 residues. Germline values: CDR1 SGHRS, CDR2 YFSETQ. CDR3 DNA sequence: TGCGCCAGCAGCTTAAGGGGTCTGCCCACAGATACGCAGTATTTT. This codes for CASSLRGLPTDTQYF.

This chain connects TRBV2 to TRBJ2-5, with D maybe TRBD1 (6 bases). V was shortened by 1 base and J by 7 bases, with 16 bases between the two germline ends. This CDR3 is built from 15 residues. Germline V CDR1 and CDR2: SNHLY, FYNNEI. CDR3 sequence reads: CASSEEGRGMGTQYF. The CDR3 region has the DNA TGTGCCAGCAGTGAAGAGGGCAGGGGAATGGGGACCCAGTACTTC.

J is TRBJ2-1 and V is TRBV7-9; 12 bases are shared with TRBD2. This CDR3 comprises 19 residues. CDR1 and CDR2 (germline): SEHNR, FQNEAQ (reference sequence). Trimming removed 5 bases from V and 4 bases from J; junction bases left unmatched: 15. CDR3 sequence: CASSDGLAGFFGHYNEQFF. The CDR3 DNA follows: TGTGCCAGCAGCGACGGACTAGCGGGATTCTTCGGACATTACAATGAGCAGTTCTTC.

The chain's CDR3 is CATSREVGKLFF. The CDR3 nucleotides read TGTGCCACCAGCAGAGAGGTTGGGAAACTGTTTTTT. The chain carries TRBV15 and TRBJ1-4; D ambiguous. Trimming cost V 0 bases and J 11 bases, with 7 bases left between them. Germline V lookup: CDR1 LNHNV, CDR2 YYDKDF (reference sequence). The CDR3 spans 12 residues.

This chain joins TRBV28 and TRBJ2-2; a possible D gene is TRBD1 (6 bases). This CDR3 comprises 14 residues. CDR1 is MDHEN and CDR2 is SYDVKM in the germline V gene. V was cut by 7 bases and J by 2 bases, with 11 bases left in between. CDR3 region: CASTRGGNTGELFF. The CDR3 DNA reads TGTGCCAGCACGCGAGGGGGAAACACCGGGGAGCTGTTTTTT.

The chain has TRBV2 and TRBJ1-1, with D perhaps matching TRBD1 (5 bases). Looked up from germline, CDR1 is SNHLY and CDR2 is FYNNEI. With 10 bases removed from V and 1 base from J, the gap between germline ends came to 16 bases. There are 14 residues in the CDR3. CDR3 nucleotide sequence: TGTGCCACCTACTACGGGGCCTCGAACACTGAAGCTTTCTTT. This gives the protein CATYYGASNTEAFF.

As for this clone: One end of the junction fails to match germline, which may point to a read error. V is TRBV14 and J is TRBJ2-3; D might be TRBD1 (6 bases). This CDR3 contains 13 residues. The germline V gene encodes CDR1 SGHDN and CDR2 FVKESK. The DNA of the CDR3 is TGTGCCAGCAGTCAAGCCCTAGGGGGAACGCAGTATTTT. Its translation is CASSQALGGTQYF.

The CDR3 region is CASSLIPGQLQNTGELFF. The DNA for the CDR3 is TGTGCCAGCAGTTTGATTCCGGGACAACTACAAAACACCGGGGAGCTGTTTTTT. The rearrangement joins TRBV7-9 to TRBJ2-2; D is perhaps TRBD1 (6 bases). The germline gives CDR1 SEHNR, CDR2 FQNEAQ (reference sequence). This CDR3 has 18 amino acids. V gave up 6 bases and J gave up 2 bases, with 22 bases separating them. The full variable domain, rest sourced from reference TRBV7-9 and TRBJ2-2, is DTGVSQNPRHKITKRGQNVTFRCDPISEHNRLYWYRQTLGQGPEFLTYFQNEAQLEKSRLLSDRFSAERPKGSFSTLEIQRTEQGDSAMYLCASSLIPGQLQNTGELFFGEGSRLTVL.

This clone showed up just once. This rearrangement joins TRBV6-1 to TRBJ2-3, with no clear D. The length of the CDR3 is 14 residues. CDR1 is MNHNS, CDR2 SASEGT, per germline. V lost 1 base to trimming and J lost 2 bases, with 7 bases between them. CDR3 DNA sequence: TGTGCCAGCAGTGAAGACTTCGCCACAGATACGCAGTATTTT. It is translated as CASSEDFATDTQYF.

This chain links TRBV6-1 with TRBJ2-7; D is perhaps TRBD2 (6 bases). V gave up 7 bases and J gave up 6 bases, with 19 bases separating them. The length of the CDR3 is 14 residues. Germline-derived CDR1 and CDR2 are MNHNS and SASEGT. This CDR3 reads CASITTRGMSEQYF. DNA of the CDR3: TGTGCCAGCATCACAACCCGCGGGATGAGCGAGCAGTACTTC.

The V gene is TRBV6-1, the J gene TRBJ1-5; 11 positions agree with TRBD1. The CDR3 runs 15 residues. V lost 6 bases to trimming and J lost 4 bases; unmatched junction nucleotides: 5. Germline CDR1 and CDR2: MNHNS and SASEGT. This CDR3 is CASRADRGRNQPQHF. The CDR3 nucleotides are TGTGCCAGCAGGGCGGACAGGGGGCGTAATCAGCCCCAGCATTTT.

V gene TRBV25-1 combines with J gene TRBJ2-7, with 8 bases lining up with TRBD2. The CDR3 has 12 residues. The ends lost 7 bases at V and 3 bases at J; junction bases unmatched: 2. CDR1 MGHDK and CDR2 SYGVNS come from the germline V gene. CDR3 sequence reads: CASKSGSYEQYF. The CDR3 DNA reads TGTGCCAGCAAAAGCGGGAGCTACGAGCAGTACTTC.

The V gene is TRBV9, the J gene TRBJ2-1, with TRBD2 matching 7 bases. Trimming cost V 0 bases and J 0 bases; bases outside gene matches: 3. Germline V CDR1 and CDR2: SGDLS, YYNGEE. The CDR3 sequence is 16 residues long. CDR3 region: CASSVVPGGSYNEQFF. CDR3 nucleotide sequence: TGTGCCAGCAGCGTAGTCCCGGGGGGCTCCTACAATGAGCAGTTCTTC. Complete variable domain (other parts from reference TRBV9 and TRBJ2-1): DSGVTQTPKHLITATGQRVTLRCSPRSGDLSVYWYQQSLDQGLQFLIQYYNGEERAKGNILERFSAQQFPDLHSELNLSSLELGDSALYFCASSVVPGGSYNEQFFGPGTRLTVL.

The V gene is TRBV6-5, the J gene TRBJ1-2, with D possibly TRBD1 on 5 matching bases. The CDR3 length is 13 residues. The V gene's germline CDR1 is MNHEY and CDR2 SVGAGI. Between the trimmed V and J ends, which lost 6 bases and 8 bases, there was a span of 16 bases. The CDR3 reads CASSLGRSMGYTF. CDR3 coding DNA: TGTGCCAGCAGCCTGGGACGGTCTATGGGCTACACCTTC.

The CDR3 is CASRGGSQPYNEQFF. CDR3 sequence (DNA): TGTGCCAGCAGGGGGGGCAGCCAGCCCTACAATGAGCAGTTCTTC. The V call is TRBV27, the J call TRBJ2-1; the D call may be TRBD1 or TRBD2 (6 bases each). This CDR3 comprises 15 residues. Per the germline V gene, CDR1 is MNHEY and CDR2 is SMNVEV (reference sequence). V lost 6 bases and J lost 2, with 14 bases in between.

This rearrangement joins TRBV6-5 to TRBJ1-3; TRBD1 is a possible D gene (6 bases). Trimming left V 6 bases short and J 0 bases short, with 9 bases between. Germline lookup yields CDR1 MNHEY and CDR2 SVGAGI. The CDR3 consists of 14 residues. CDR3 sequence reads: CASSGTPSGNTIYF. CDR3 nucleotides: TGTGCCAGCAGCGGGACACCCTCTGGAAACACCATATATTTT.

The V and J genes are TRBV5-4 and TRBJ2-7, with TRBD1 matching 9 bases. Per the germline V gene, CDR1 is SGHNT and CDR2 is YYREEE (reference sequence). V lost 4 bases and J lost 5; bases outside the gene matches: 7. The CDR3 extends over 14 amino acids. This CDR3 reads CASSVRTGDNEQYF. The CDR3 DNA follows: TGTGCCAGCAGCGTACGGACAGGGGATAACGAGCAGTACTTC.

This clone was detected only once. The CDR3 region has the DNA TGTGCCAGTAAAGGACGGGGAGATCAGCCCCAGCATTTT. The encoded protein is CASKGRGDQPQHF. The rearrangement joins TRBV19 to TRBJ1-5; D unclear. The CDR3 has 13 amino acids. V lost 7 bases to trimming and J lost 5 bases, with 12 bases between them. CDR1 is LNHDA and CDR2 is SQIVND in the germline V gene (reference sequence).

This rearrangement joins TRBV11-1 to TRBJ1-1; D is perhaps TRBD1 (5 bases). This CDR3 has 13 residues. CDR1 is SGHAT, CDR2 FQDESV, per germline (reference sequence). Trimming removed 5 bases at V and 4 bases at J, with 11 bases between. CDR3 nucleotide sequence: TGTGCCAGCAGCACCATAAGGGGCACTGAAGCTTTCTTT. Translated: CASSTIRGTEAFF.

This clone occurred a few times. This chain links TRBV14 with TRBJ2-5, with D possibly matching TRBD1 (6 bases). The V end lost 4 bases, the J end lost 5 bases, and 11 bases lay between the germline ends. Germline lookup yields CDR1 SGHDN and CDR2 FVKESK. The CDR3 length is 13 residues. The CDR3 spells CASSLQGAETQYF. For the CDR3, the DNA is TGTGCCAGCAGCCTACAGGGAGCGGAGACCCAGTACTTC.

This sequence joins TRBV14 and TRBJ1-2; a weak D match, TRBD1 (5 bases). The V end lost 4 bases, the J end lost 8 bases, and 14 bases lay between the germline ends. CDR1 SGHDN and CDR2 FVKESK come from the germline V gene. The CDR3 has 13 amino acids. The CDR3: CASSPGTGEGYTF. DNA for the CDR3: TGTGCCAGCAGCCCTGGGACCGGAGAAGGCTACACCTTC. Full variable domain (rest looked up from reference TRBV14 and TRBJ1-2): EAGVTQFPSHSVIEKGQTVTLRCDPISGHDNLYWYRRVMGKEIKFLLHFVKESKQDESGMPNNRFLAERTGGTYSTLKVQPAELEDSGVYFCASSPGTGEGYTFGSGTRLTVV.

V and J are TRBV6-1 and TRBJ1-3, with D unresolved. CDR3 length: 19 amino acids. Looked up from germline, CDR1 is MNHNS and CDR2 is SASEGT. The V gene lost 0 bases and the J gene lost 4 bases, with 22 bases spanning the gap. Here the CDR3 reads CASSEAPRVFITIGNTIYF. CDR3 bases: TGTGCCAGCAGTGAAGCCCCACGGGTCTTTATTACGATAGGAAACACCATATATTTT.

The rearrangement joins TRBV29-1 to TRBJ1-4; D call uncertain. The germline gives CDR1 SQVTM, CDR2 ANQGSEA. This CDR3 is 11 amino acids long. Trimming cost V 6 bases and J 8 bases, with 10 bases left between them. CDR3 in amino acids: CSVRGGEKLFF. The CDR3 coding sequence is TGCAGCGTCCGCGGCGGGGAAAAACTGTTTTTT.

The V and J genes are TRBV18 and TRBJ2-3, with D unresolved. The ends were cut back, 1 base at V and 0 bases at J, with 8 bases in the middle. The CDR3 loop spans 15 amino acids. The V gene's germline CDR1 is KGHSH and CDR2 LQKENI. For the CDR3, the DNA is TGTGCCAGCTCACCACAGCAGCTGAGCACAGATACGCAGTATTTT. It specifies CASSPQQLSTDTQYF.

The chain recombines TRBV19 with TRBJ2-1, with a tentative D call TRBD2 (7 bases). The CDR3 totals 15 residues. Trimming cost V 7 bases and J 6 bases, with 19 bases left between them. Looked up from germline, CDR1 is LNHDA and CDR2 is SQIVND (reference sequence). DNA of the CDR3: TGTGCCAGTACGCAGGGGACTACTACTTTCAATGAGCAGTTCTTC. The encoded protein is CASTQGTTTFNEQFF.

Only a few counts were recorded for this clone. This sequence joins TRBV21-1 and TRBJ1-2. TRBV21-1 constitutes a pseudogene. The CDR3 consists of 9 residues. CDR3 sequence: CARSNGYTF. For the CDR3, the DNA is TGTGCCCGATCGAATGGCTACACCTTC.

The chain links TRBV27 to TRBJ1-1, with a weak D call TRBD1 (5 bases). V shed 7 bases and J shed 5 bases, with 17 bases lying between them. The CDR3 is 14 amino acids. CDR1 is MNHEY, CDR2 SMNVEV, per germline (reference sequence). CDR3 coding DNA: TGTGCCAGCACTTCGAATCGGGGGGGAACTGAAGCTTTCTTT. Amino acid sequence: CASTSNRGGTEAFF.